This TCR beta chain was identified during a study of kidney transplant recipient with SARS-CoV-2 infection. The CDR3 length is 13 residues. Trimming pared 3 bases from V and 3 bases from J, leaving 8 bases between. Germline lookup yields CDR1 LNHDA and CDR2 SQIVND (reference sequence). This clonotype has a count of ten or more. TCRdb re-called the reads with MiXCR, one entry per CDR3 protein. Of 250,000 or so distinct CDR3 sequences listed, around 30% are singletons. The sample consisted of a blood sample, taken at baseline and on day 111 from a kidney transplant recipient. V is TRBV19 and J is TRBJ1-1; D is unclear. The receptor was derived from a male patient aged 30 to 39 who had COVID-19 and was a kidney transplant recipient. Some of these T cells may belong to the graft donor. CDR3 in DNA: TGTGCCAGTAGTATGGGTCAGCACACTGAAGCTTTCTTT. Protein sequence: CASSMGQHTEAFF.